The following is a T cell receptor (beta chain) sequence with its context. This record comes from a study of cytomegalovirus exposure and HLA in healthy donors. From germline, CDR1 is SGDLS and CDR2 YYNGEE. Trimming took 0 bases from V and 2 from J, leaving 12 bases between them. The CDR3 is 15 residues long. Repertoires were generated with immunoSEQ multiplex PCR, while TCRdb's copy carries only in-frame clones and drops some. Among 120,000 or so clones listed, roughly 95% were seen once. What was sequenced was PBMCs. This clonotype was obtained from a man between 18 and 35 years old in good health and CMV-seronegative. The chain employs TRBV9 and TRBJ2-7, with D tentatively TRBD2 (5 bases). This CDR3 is CASSVEPAGPYEQYF. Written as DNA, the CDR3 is TGTGCCAGCAGCGTAGAGCCGGCGGGCCCCTACGAGCAGTACTTC.